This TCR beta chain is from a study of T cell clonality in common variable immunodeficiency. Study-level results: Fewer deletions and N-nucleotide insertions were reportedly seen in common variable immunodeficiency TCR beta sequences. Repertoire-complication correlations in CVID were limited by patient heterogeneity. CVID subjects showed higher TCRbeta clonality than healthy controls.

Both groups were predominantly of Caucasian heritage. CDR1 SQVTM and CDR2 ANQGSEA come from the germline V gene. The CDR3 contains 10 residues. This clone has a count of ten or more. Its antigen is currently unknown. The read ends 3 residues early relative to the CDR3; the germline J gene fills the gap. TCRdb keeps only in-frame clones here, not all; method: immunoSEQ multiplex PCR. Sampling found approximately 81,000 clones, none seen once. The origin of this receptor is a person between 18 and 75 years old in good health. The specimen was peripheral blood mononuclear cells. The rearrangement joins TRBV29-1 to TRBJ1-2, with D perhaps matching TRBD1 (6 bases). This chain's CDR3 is CSVRGGGYTF. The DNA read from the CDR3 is TGCAGCGTTAGGGGGGGCGGC.